The 14 T cell receptor beta chains reported below all come from one sample, sequenced in a study of blood T cell repertoires in COVID-19. Clones were sequenced by immunoSEQ multiplex PCR, and TCRdb holds only the in-frame ones, with some missing. The data show around 100,000 clones, almost 80% seen once. Sample: peripheral blood. The receptors come from a man aged 70-80 years with active or convalescent COVID-19.

The V gene is TRBV6-5, the J gene TRBJ2-7; D unclear. Trimming cost V 0 bases and J 2 bases, with 14 bases left between them. Germline loops: CDR1 MNHEY, CDR2 SVGAGI. This CDR3 spans 16 amino acids. The CDR3, as DNA: TGTGCCAGCAGTTACTCGGAGCCCGAGCAAACCTACGAGCAGTACTTC. Translating it yields CASSYSEPEQTYEQYF.

The CDR3 region is CASSQEAGGFDEQYF. The CDR3 nucleotides are TGTGCCAGCAGCCAAGAGGCGGGGGGTTTCGACGAGCAGTACTTC. The chain uses TRBV4-2 and TRBJ2-7; 8 bases agree with TRBD2. CDR1 is LGHNA, CDR2 YNFKEQ, per germline. The CDR3 totals 15 residues. V lost 0 bases, J lost 5 bases, and 6 bases stayed unmatched.

This chain links TRBV6-5 with TRBJ1-2; 11 bases are a match to TRBD1. The CDR3 covers 14 residues. Germline CDR1 MNHEY, CDR2 SVGAGI. V gave up 6 bases and J gave up 4 bases; unmatched junction bases: 4. CDR3 DNA sequence: TGTGCCAGCAGCCGGGACAGGGGGATCTATGGCTACACCTTC. Translating gives CASSRDRGIYGYTF.

J is TRBJ2-1 and V is TRBV10-3; possibly TRBD1 for D (8 bases). The CDR3 covers 12 residues. CDR1 is ENHRY and CDR2 is SYGVKD in the germline V gene. Trimming pared 2 bases from V and 15 bases from J, leaving 14 bases between. The CDR3 sequence: CAISEGQGGVFF. The DNA for the CDR3 is TGTGCCATCAGTGAGGGACAGGGAGGGGTGTTCTTC.

The genes are TRBV9 and TRBJ2-1, with 7 bases aligning to TRBD2. Trimming took 0 bases from V and 8 from J; bases not matched to a gene: 8. The CDR3 covers 15 residues. CDR1 and CDR2 (germline): SGDLS, YYNGEE. CDR3 region: CASSVEGTTSDEQFF. The CDR3 bases are TGTGCCAGCAGCGTAGAGGGGACTACATCGGATGAGCAGTTCTTC.

In nucleotides, the CDR3 is TGTGTTATTCCCTACGGCACTGAAGCTTTCTTT. This codes for CVIPYGTEAFF. The rearrangement links TRBV24-1 to TRBJ1-1; no clear D gene. Germline V gives CDR1 KGHDR, CDR2 SFDVKD. CDR3 length: 11 amino acids.

This clone was seen only once. V and J are TRBV4-3 and TRBJ2-5; TRBD1 agrees at 9 bases. The CDR3 loop spans 14 amino acids. The V segment lost 4 bases and the J segment 2 bases; nucleotides outside the gene matches: 2. CDR1 is LGHNA and CDR2 is YSLEER in the germline V gene. In DNA form, the CDR3 reads TGCGCCAGCAGCCCGGGACAGGGACAAGAGACCCAGTACTTC. It specifies CASSPGQGQETQYF.

The chain uses TRBV19 and TRBJ1-4; no reliable D call. The CDR3 spans 11 residues. Trimming took 3 bases from V and 8 from J, leaving 4 bases between them. The germline CDR1 and CDR2 sequences are LNHDA and SQIVND (reference sequence). This chain's CDR3 is CASSIAEKLFF. CDR3 DNA: TGTGCCAGTAGTATTGCGGAAAAACTGTTTTTT.

This sequence joins TRBV11-1 and TRBJ1-1; TRBD1 matches 7 bases. After removal of 10 bases from V and 7 bases from J, the junction contained 9 bases not matched to a gene. There are 12 residues in the CDR3. Germline V gene sequence: CDR1 SGHAT, CDR2 FQDESV (reference sequence). CDR3 region: CATQDRRNEAFF. CDR3 DNA: TGTGCCACCCAGGACAGGAGGAATGAAGCTTTCTTT.

The sample holds a few counts of this clone. This chain joins TRBV11-2 and TRBJ1-3; D unresolved. CDR3 size: 16 residues. V shed 1 base and J shed 0 bases, with 10 bases lying between them. Germline values: CDR1 SGHAT, CDR2 FQNNGV. The CDR3 loop reads CASSLVLMRSGNTIYF. CDR3 DNA: TGTGCCAGCAGCTTAGTACTCATGCGCTCTGGAAACACCATATATTTT.

The chain joins TRBV13 to TRBJ2-3; TRBD2 aligns across 12 bases. Germline V lookup: CDR1 PRHDT, CDR2 FYEKMQ (reference sequence). CDR3 size: 18 residues. J lost 4 bases, V lost 5 bases, and 13 bases had no gene match. CDR3 in DNA: TGTGCCAGCAGCCCCGGTCCGCCTAGCGGGGGGGTAGCAGATACGCAGTATTTT. Translating gives CASSPGPPSGGVADTQYF.

This chain connects TRBV19 to TRBJ2-3, with 7 bases fitting TRBD1. The V gene's germline CDR1 is LNHDA and CDR2 SQIVND (reference sequence). Losses at the gene ends were 3 bases for V and 1 base for J; bases not matched to a gene: 10. This CDR3 is built from 17 residues. The DNA of the CDR3 is TGTGCCAGTAGTATTGGAGACAGGGCGTTCGGCACAGATACGCAGTATTTT. Encoded protein: CASSIGDRAFGTDTQYF.

This clone was recorded at least ten times. V usage is TRBV11-2 and J usage is TRBJ2-3; TRBD1 aligns across 8 bases. CDR3 length equals 16 residues. Germline V gene data show CDR1 as SGHAT and CDR2 as FQNNGV. V trimming: 1 base; J trimming: 1 base; junction bases outside the gene matches: 4. CDR3 in DNA: TGTGCCAGCAGCTTAGGGGCGACAGGGGGCACAGATACGCAGTATTTT. Its protein is CASSLGATGGTDTQYF.

The V call is TRBV5-6, the J call TRBJ2-7; possibly TRBD2 for D (5 bases). V was clipped by 5 bases and J by 6 bases, with 21 bases between them. The germline V gene has CDR1 SGHDT and CDR2 YYEEEE. This CDR3 spans 15 amino acids. CDR3 amino acids: CASSFSNSAGLEQYF. For the CDR3, the DNA is TGTGCCAGCAGTTTTTCGAATTCTGCAGGACTCGAGCAGTACTTC.